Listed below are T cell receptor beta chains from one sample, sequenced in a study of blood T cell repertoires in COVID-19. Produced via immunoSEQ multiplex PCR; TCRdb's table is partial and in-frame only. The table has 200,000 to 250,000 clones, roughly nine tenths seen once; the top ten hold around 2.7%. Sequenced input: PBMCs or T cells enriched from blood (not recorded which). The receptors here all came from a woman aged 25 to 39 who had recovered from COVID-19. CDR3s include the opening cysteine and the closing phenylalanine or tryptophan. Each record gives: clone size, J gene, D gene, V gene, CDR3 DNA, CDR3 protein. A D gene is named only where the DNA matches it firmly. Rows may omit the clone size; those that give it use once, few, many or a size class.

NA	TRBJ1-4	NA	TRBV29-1	TGCAGCGTTGAAATCGGGATAACTAATGAAAAACTGTTTTTT	CSVEIGITNEKLFF
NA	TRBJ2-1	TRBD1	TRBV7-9	TGTGCCAGCAGCCCGCAGGGGGCCAATGAGCAGTTCTTC	CASSPQGANEQFF
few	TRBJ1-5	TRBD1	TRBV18	TGTGCCAGCTCACCGACAGGGGATAGCAATCAGCCCCAGCATTTT	CASSPTGDSNQPQHF
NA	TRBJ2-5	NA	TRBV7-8	TGTGCCAGCAGCGAGGGGACTCAAAGAGGGGAGACCCAGTACTTC	CASSEGTQRGETQYF
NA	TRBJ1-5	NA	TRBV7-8	TGTGCCAGCAGCCCACCAGGGAGCAATCAGCCCCAGCATTTT	CASSPPGSNQPQHF
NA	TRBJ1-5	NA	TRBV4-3	TGCGCCAGCAGCCAAGAGTGGGGGGGGAATCAGCCCCAGCATTTT	CASSQEWGGNQPQHF
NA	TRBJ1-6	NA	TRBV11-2	TGTGCCAGCAGCCCTACTATTAATTCACCCCTCCACTTT	CASSPTINSPLHF
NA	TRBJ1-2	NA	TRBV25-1	TGTGCCAGCAGTGAACTTCTTGGCAGGCGACGCCAGTTC	CASSELLGRRRQF
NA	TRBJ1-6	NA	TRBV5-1	TGCGCCAGCAGCCCGGCCGTCTTAACCCGGGATTCACCCCTCCACTTT	CASSPAVLTRDSPLHF
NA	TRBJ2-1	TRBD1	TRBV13	TGTGCCAGCAGCTTAATCCGGGACAGGGGGCGCGGGAGTGAGCAGTTCTTC	CASSLIRDRGRGSEQFF
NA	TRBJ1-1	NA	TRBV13	TGTGCCAGCAGCTCCGGCGGGGGCCTCGGGACTGAAGCTTTCTTT	CASSSGGGLGTEAFF
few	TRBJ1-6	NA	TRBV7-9	TGTGCCAGCAGCTTATGGGGGGTAGACGATTCACCCCTCCACTTT	CASSLWGVDDSPLHF
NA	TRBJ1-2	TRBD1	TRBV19	TGTGCCAGTAGAGGACAGGCCTACTATGGCTACACCTTC	CASRGQAYYGYTF
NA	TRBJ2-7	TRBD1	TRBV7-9	TGTGCCAGCACCCTCGGGACAGGGGTCTACGAGCAGTACTTC	CASTLGTGVYEQYF
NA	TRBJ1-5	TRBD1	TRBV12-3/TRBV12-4	TGTGCCAGCAACAGGGGGACGACTCAGCCCCAGCATTTT	CASNRGTTQPQHF
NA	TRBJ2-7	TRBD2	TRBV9	TGTGCCAGCGCTGCCGGGGGGTCCTACGAGCAGTACTTC	CASAAGGSYEQYF
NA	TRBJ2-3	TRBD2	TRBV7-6	TGTGCCAGCAGCCTCCGGACTAGCGGGGGAGCAGATACGCAGTATTTT	CASSLRTSGGADTQYF
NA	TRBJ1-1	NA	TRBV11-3	TGTGCCAGCAGCTTAGATGGGCGTCGCACTGAAGCTTTCTTT	CASSLDGRRTEAFF
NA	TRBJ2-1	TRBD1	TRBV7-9	TGTGCCAGCAGTGACAGGGAAAATGAGCAGTTCTTC	CASSDRENEQFF
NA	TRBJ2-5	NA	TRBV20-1	TGCAGTGCTAGTCGCGCCAGGGAAGGGTGGGAGACCCAGTACTTC	CSASRAREGWETQYF
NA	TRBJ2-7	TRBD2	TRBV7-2	TGTGCCAGCAGCTTAGCCCGGACTAGCGGGGGCACGATCAGCTCCTACGAGCAGTACTTC	CASSLARTSGGTISSYEQYF
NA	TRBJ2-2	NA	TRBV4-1	TGCGCCAGCAGCCAAGATACGGGGGCCGGGGAGCTGTTTTTT	CASSQDTGAGELFF
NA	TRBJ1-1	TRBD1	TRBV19	TGTGCCAGCAATAACAGGGGATGGGAGAACACTGAAGCTTTCTTT	CASNNRGWENTEAFF
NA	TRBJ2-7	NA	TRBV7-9	TGTGCCAGCAGCTTAGTTGGTGCGGGAAGCAACGAGCAGTACTTC	CASSLVGAGSNEQYF
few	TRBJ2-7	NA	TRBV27	TGTGCCAGCATGTCCGGGTACCCCTACGAGCAGTACTTC	CASMSGYPYEQYF
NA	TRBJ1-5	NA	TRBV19	TGTGCCAGTAGTGCAACAGGTGGGGGCAATCAGCCCCAGCATTTT	CASSATGGGNQPQHF